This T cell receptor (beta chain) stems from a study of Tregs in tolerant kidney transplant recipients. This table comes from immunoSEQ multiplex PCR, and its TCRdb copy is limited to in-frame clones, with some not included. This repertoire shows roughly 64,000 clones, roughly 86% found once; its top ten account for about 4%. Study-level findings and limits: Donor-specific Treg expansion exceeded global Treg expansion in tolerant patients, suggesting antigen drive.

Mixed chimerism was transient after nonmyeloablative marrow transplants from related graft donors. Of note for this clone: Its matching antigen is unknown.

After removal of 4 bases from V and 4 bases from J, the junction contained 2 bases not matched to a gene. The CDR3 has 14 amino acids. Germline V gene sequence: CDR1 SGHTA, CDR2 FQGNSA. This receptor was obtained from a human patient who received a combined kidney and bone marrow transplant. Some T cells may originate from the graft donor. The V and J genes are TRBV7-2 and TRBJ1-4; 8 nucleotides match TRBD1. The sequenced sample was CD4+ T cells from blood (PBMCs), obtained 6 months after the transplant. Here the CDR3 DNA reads TGTGCCAGCAGCTGGGACAGGAATAATGAAAAACTGTTTTTT. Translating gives CASSWDRNNEKLFF.